This TCR beta chain was observed in a study of CD8+CD57+ T cells in acquired aplastic anemia. This clonotype has ten or more counts. Its matching antigen is unknown. Study findings and constraints: Patients and controls had CD8+ Simpson's diversity values that were not significantly distinct. Researchers report that about 28 CD8+ CDR3 sequences appeared in both patients and controls.

The V and J ends lost 1 base and 6 bases respectively, with 10 bases between them. CDR3 length equals 14 residues. Per germline, CDR1 LNHNV and CDR2 YYDKDF (reference sequence). Profiles of TCR beta VDJ and CDR3 were generated from a genomic DNA template. TCRdb reprocessed the reads via MiXCR and lists one record per CDR3 protein. The sample comprises 150,000 to 200,000 distinct CDR3 sequences, 46% of which are singletons, and under 3.5% rests with the top ten. The TCR comes from a human donor in good health. The chain couples TRBV15 to TRBJ2-1; D might be TRBD2 (5 bases). Sequencing input: sorted CD4+, CD8+, or CD8+CD57+ T cells (not recorded which) from PBMCs. In DNA form, the CDR3 reads TGTGCCACCAGCAGAGGCCTAGCCGGCAATGAGCAGTTCTTC. Its protein is CATSRGLAGNEQFF.